Each of the 14 T cell receptor beta chains below was sequenced from the same sample in a study of cytomegalovirus exposure and HLA in healthy donors. Primers included in the PCR were 60 Vbeta and 13 Jbeta primers. The table came from immunoSEQ multiplex PCR; TCRdb's copy has only in-frame clones and leaves some out. The repertoire includes some 250,000 clones, about four fifths of them detected once, and over 5% sits in the top ten. Sequencing used PBMCs. Receptor source: a woman in her forties in good health and CMV-seropositive.

This clone was seen a few times. The chain links TRBV5-4 to TRBJ1-6; 10 nucleotides align to TRBD1. With V trimmed by 0 bases and J by 7 bases, 4 bases remained unmatched. The germline CDR1 and CDR2 sequences are SGHNT and YYREEE (reference sequence). The CDR3 is 16 residues long. CDR3 coding DNA: TGTGCCAGCAGCTTGGGACAGGGGGCGAGGAATTCACCCCTCCACTTT. It is translated as CASSLGQGARNSPLHF.

A few counts support this clone. The gene calls are TRBV7-2 and TRBJ1-3, with D tentatively TRBD1 (5 bases). The length of the CDR3 is 15 residues. V lost 1 base to trimming and J lost 1 base, with 8 bases between them. Germline loops: CDR1 SGHTA, CDR2 FQGNSA. The CDR3 DNA reads TGTGCCAGCAGCTTAGATCCAGGGTCTGGAAACACCATATATTTT. This gives the protein CASSLDPGSGNTIYF.

V is TRBV7-3 and J is TRBJ1-6, with TRBD1 matching 8 bases. Germline V gene data show CDR1 as SGHTA and CDR2 as FQGTGA. This CDR3 comprises 15 residues. J gave up 7 bases and V 5 bases, and 7 bases lay outside the gene matches. CDR3 DNA sequence: TGTGCCAGCAGCCCGACAGGGGCTAAGAATTCACCCCTCCACTTT. It encodes CASSPTGAKNSPLHF. The complete variable domain, with remaining parts taken from reference TRBV7-3 and TRBJ1-6, reads GAGVSQTPSNKVTEKGKYVELRCDPISGHTALYWYRQSLGQGPEFLIYFQGTGAADDSGLPNDRFFAVRPEGSVSTLKIQRTERGDSAVYLCASSPTGAKNSPLHFGNGTRLTVT.

Turning to this clone: One end of the junction does not line up with germline, which may come from a read error. This rearrangement joins TRBV7-7 to TRBJ2-1; 10 bases agree with TRBD2. Germline lookup yields CDR1 SSHAT and CDR2 FNYEAQ (reference sequence). The CDR3 is 15 residues long. The CDR3, as DNA: TGTGCTAGCAGCCCCCTGGAGGGACTAGCGTTTGAGCAGTTCTTC. Its protein product is CASSPLEGLAFEQFF.

The genes are TRBV7-2 and TRBJ2-3; 9 bases agree with TRBD2. In germline, CDR1 is SGHTA, CDR2 FQGNSA. The V segment lost 4 bases and the J segment 5 bases; nucleotides outside the gene matches: 7. There are 15 residues in the CDR3. CDR3 residues: CASSSRRGGGDTQYF. DNA for the CDR3: TGTGCCAGCAGCTCCCGGCGGGGGGGAGGAGATACGCAGTATTTT. Full variable domain (remainder filled in from reference TRBV7-2 and TRBJ2-3): GAGVSQSPSNKVTEKGKDVELRCDPISGHTALYWYRQSLGQGLEFLIYFQGNSAPDKSGLPSDRFSAERTGGSVSTLTIQRTQQEDSAVYLCASSSRRGGGDTQYFGPGTRLTVL.

This chain uses TRBV7-9 with TRBJ1-4; D gene unclear. The CDR3 has 15 amino acids. With 1 base removed from V and 0 bases from J, the gap between germline ends came to 6 bases. The germline gives CDR1 SEHNR, CDR2 FQNEAQ (reference sequence). CDR3 DNA: TGTGCCAGCAGCTTAGGAGTAGCAACTAATGAAAAACTGTTTTTT. It translates to CASSLGVATNEKLFF.

The chain carries TRBV19 and TRBJ2-3; 7 nucleotides match TRBD1. V shed 6 bases, J shed 1 base, and the junction held 4 bases outside the gene matches. CDR3 length: 14 amino acids. In germline, CDR1 is LNHDA, CDR2 SQIVND (reference sequence). This chain's CDR3 is CASRIGQGTDTQYF. The CDR3 DNA reads as TGTGCCAGTAGGATTGGACAGGGCACAGATACGCAGTATTTT.

The chain combines TRBV12-5 with TRBJ2-5; perhaps TRBD1 as D (6 bases). V was clipped by 2 bases and J by 1 base, with 11 bases between them. The CDR3 is 15 residues long. The germline gives CDR1 LGHNT, CDR2 FRNRAP. The DNA of the CDR3 is TGTGCTAGTGGTTTGCAACAGGGCCCCCAAGAGACCCAGTACTTC. Residues: CASGLQQGPQETQYF.

The chain carries TRBV19 and TRBJ1-6; no reliable D call. Germline values: CDR1 LNHDA, CDR2 SQIVND (reference sequence). Trimming left V 5 bases short and J 8 bases short, with 16 bases between. The CDR3 extends over 15 amino acids. CDR3: CASSALPGADSPLHF. The DNA of the CDR3 is TGTGCCAGTAGTGCCCTCCCGGGTGCGGATTCACCCCTCCACTTT.

V usage is TRBV7-9 and J usage is TRBJ2-7, with D perhaps TRBD2 (6 bases). CDR1 is SEHNR, CDR2 FQNEAQ, per germline (reference sequence). This CDR3 region has 13 residues. Trimming removed 2 bases from V and 4 bases from J, with 9 bases in between. DNA of the CDR3: TGTGCCAGCAGCTTAAGCGGGTATTACGAGCAGTACTTC. Protein product: CASSLSGYYEQYF.

Details on this clone: The same CDR3 arises from other DNA sequences in this sample as well. The V and J genes are TRBV4-1 and TRBJ1-1; D is possibly TRBD1 (5 bases). V shed 1 base and J shed 0 bases, with 12 bases lying between them. This CDR3 is 16 amino acids long. Germline V CDR1 and CDR2: MGHRA, YSYEKL. CDR3 in DNA: TGCGCCAGCAGCCAAGGCCAGGGAATTATGAACACTGAAGCTTTCTTT. Translation gives CASSQGQGIMNTEAFF.

CDR3 sequence reads: CSVQVEKLFF. In nucleotides, the CDR3 is TGCAGCGTTCAGGTTGAAAAACTGTTTTTT. V and J are TRBV29-1 and TRBJ1-4; D remains unclear. V lost 5 bases and J lost 7, with 5 bases in between. The CDR3 contains 10 residues. Germline V lookup: CDR1 SQVTM, CDR2 ANQGSEA. Drawing the rest from reference TRBV29-1 and TRBJ1-4, the complete variable domain is SAVISQKPSRDICQRGTSLTIQCQVDSQVTMMFWYRQQPGQSLTLIATANQGSEATYESGFVIDKFPISRPNLTFSTLTVSNMSPEDSSIYLCSVQVEKLFFGSGTQLSVL.

The genes are TRBV9 and TRBJ1-5, with 10 positions matching TRBD1. There are 15 residues in the CDR3. The ends lost 4 bases at V and 5 bases at J; junction bases unmatched: 6. Germline CDR1 is SGDLS and CDR2 is YYNGEE. In DNA form, the CDR3 reads TGTGCCAGCAGCTCGAGCGGGACAGGGGATCAGCCCCAGCATTTT. Its translation: CASSSSGTGDQPQHF.

This clone was seen only once. Its ends do not fully match the called genes, so a read error is possible. J is TRBJ1-2 and V is TRBV7-9; TRBD1 matches 8 bases. The germline CDR1 and CDR2 sequences are SEHNR and FQNEAQ (reference sequence). The CDR3 sequence is 13 residues long. The CDR3 reads CSSSFGQGDGYTF. CDR3 nucleotide sequence: TGTTCCAGCAGCTTCGGACAGGGAGATGGCTACACCTTC.